Listed below are T cell receptor beta chains from one sample, sequenced in a study of cytomegalovirus exposure and HLA in healthy donors. Clones were read by immunoSEQ multiplex PCR, and TCRdb kept only the in-frame ones, dropping some. The sample table includes tens of thousands of clones. Sequencing was performed on PBMCs. The receptors derive from a middle-aged man in good health and CMV-seropositive. Each CDR3 is given with its conserved first and last residue. The D gene is left open where the match is weak.

>TRBD2|TRBJ2-1|TRBV7-9
TGTGCCAGCAGCTTAGCGACTAGCGGACACAATGAGCAGTTCTTC
CASSLATSGHNEQFF
>.|TRBJ2-2|TRBV5-1
TGCGCCAGCAGCTTGGAGGGAGTCTCCCGCCCCGGGGAGCTGTTTTTT
CASSLEGVSRPGELFF
>TRBD2|TRBJ2-7|TRBV6-5
TGTGCCAGCAGTTACTCGGTAGCGGGAGAAAACGAGCAGTACTTC
CASSYSVAGENEQYF
>.|TRBJ1-3|TRBV19
TGTGCCAGTAGTATAGGGGGCCTCTCTGGAAACACCATATATTTT
CASSIGGLSGNTIYF
>TRBD2|TRBJ2-1|TRBV9
TGTGCCAGCAGCGTAGTTGCGGGAGCCTACAATGAGCAGTTCTTC
CASSVVAGAYNEQFF
>.|TRBJ2-1|TRBV6-5
TGTGCCAGCAGTTACGACGGGAGCGGCAATGAGCAGTTCTTC
CASSYDGSGNEQFF
>TRBD1|TRBJ1-2|TRBV6-5
TGTGCCAGCAGTTACTCGGTGACAGGGGGACATGGCTACACCTTC
CASSYSVTGGHGYTF
>.|TRBJ2-7|TRBV28
TGTGCCAGCAGTAGTGCGAGAGAGCAGTACTTC
CASSSAREQYF
>.|TRBJ2-1|TRBV5-5
TGTGCCAGCAGCCGGCGGACATACCCTTTATACAATGAGCAGTTCTTC
CASSRRTYPLYNEQFF
>TRBD2|TRBJ2-7|TRBV18
TGTGCCAGCTCACAATCAGCGGGAGCATACGAGCAGTACTTC
CASSQSAGAYEQYF
>.|TRBJ1-2|TRBV5-1
TGCGCCAGCAGCCCCCGGGGAGGCCTAGCTAACTATGGCTACACCTTC
CASSPRGGLANYGYTF
>.|TRBJ1-5|TRBV27
TGTGCCAGCAGTTCTCTGGCCGAGGCTTGGGCCCAGCATTTT
CASSSLAEAWAQHF
>.|TRBJ2-7|TRBV11-2
TGTGCCAGCAGCGGATCTTGGAGATACGAGCAGTACTTC
CASSGSWRYEQYF
>.|TRBJ2-1|TRBV9
TGTGCCAGCAGCCCGAGAGGCGGTTCCCCGAGCGATGAGCAGTTCTTC
CASSPRGGSPSDEQFF
>.|TRBJ1-1|TRBV7-8
TGTGCCAGCAGCTCCGGACAAGTCAACACTGAAGCTTTCTTT
CASSSGQVNTEAFF
>TRBD2|TRBJ2-1|TRBV6-1
TGTGCCAGCACCCGGACTAGCGGGTTCTATGAGCAGTTCTTC
CASTRTSGFYEQFF
>TRBD2|TRBJ2-3|TRBV6-1
TGTGCCAGCAGTGCCCCTACTGGCGGGAGATCGACAGATACGCAGTATTTT
CASSAPTGGRSTDTQYF
>.|TRBJ1-3|TRBV4-2
TGTGCCAGCAGCCTCAGCAGGGCCTCTGGAAACACCATATATTTT
CASSLSRASGNTIYF
>TRBD1|TRBJ1-6|TRBV11-2
TGTGCCAGCAGCCCCAGGACAGGGGGAGATTCACCCCTCCACTTT
CASSPRTGGDSPLHF
>TRBD1|TRBJ1-2|TRBV30
TGTGCCTGGACCCTGGGACAGGGGGAAGGCTACACCTTC
CAWTLGQGEGYTF
>.|TRBJ1-3|TRBV4-3
TGCGCCAGCAGGGATGACATCATCTCTGGAAACACCATATATTTT
CASRDDIISGNTIYF
>TRBD1|TRBJ1-1|TRBV7-9
TGTGCCAGCAGCTGGGGACAGCAGGGGAGCGGAGCTGAAGCTTTCTTT
CASSWGQQGSGAEAFF